Here is one T cell receptor (beta chain) with its context. This entry is derived from a study of T cell changes during pregnancy in multiple sclerosis. Clones were read by immunoSEQ multiplex PCR, and TCRdb kept only the in-frame ones, dropping some. The repertoire holds roughly 40,000 clones, with approximately 94% as singletons. Germline CDR1 is MNHNS and CDR2 is SASEGT. This CDR3 has 14 amino acids. The V gene lost 5 bases and the J gene lost 1 base, with 12 bases spanning the gap. The source of this sequence is a female donor with multiple sclerosis, enrolled in a pregnancy study. The chain has TRBV6-1 and TRBJ2-7; D call uncertain. The specimen comprised peripheral blood, sampled in the third trimester of pregnancy. The CDR3 loop reads CASSNSFFSYEQYF. The CDR3 DNA reads TGTGCCAGCAGTAACAGTTTCTTTTCCTACGAGCAGTACTTC.